The 5 T cell receptor beta chains given below trace back to one sample, sequenced in a study of human T cells and chemical hapten exposure. It was from unfractionated whole blood that total RNA was extracted. One entry per CDR3 protein results from TCRdb running MiXCR on the 5' RACE reads. This sample yields fewer than 150,000 distinct CDR3 sequences, of which approximately 19% are seen a single time; 2.5% to 3.5% belongs to the top ten. These receptors were collected from a human donor in good health.

The chain joins TRBV28 to TRBJ2-1; D is undetermined. Trimming took 3 bases from V and 5 from J, leaving 11 bases between them. Per the germline V gene, CDR1 is MDHEN and CDR2 is SYDVKM. This CDR3 has 14 amino acids. The CDR3 DNA follows: TGTGCCAGCAGTTTCTGGAACGCCGACAATGAGCAGTTCTTC. Its translation: CASSFWNADNEQFF.

V gene TRBV28 combines with J gene TRBJ1-1, with TRBD1 matching 7 bases. The trim removed 7 bases at V and 5 bases at J, leaving 10 bases unmatched. Germline CDR1 MDHEN, CDR2 SYDVKM. The CDR3 extends over 14 amino acids. CDR3 nucleotides: TGTGCCAGCAAGGGTACTAAGGGGGCGACTGAAGCTTTCTTT. Encoded protein: CASKGTKGATEAFF.

V gene TRBV28 combines with J gene TRBJ2-3; 12 bases are a match to TRBD2. The CDR3 is made up of 17 amino acids. Per the germline V gene, CDR1 is MDHEN and CDR2 is SYDVKM. The J segment lost 5 bases and the V segment lost 3 bases, leaving 9 bases of the junction unmatched. In DNA form, the CDR3 reads TGTGCCAGCAGTTTCCCGATCCTAGCGGGAGGGCGAGATACGCAGTATTTT. It is translated as CASSFPILAGGRDTQYF. Looking up the rest from reference TRBV28 and TRBJ2-3 gives the full variable domain: DVKVTQSSRYLVKRTGEKVFLECVQDMDHENMFWYRQDPGLGLRLIYFSYDVKMKEKGDIPEGYSVSREKKERFSLILESASTNQTSMYLCASSFPILAGGRDTQYFGPGTRLTVL.

The chain uses TRBV7-3 and TRBJ2-5; TRBD2 might be the D (6 bases). The CDR3 is 13 amino acids. Germline values: CDR1 SGHTA, CDR2 FQGTGA. Trimming took off 5 bases at V and 4 bases at J, with 11 bases between the two ends. In nucleotides, the CDR3 is TGTGCCAGCAGCCCCAACGGGGGAGAGACCCAGTACTTC. This codes for CASSPNGGETQYF.

This clonotype was counted between two and nine times. The chain joins TRBV2 to TRBJ1-5; D might be TRBD1 (6 bases). CDR1 is SNHLY, CDR2 FYNNEI, per germline. The CDR3 extends over 14 amino acids. The germline V and J ends were trimmed by 10 bases and 11 bases, with 24 bases remaining between them. CDR3 in amino acids: CAIAGGPDEGAQHF. For the CDR3, the DNA is TGTGCCATCGCGGGGGGGCCCGATGAGGGAGCCCAGCATTTT. Full variable domain (remainder filled in from reference TRBV2 and TRBJ1-5): EPEVTQTPSHQVTQMGQEVILRCVPISNHLYFYWYRQILGQKVEFLVSFYNNEISEKSEIFDDQFSVERPDGSNFTLKIRSTKLEDSAMYFCAIAGGPDEGAQHFGDGTRLSIL.